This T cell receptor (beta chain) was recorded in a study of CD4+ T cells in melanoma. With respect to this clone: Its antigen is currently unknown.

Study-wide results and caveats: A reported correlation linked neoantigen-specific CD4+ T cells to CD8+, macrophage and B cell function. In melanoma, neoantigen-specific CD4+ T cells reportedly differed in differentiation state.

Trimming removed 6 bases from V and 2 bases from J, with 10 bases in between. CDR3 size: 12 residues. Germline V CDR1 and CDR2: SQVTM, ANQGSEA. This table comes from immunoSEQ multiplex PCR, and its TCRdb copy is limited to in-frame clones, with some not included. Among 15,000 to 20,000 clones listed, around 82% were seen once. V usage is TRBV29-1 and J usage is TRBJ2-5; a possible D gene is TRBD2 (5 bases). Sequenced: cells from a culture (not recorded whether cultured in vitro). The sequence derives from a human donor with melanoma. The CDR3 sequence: CSVLSGQETQYF. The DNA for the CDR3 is TGCAGCGTGTTGAGCGGACAAGAGACCCAGTACTTC.